These T cell receptor beta chains were read from a single sample in a study of blood T cell repertoires in COVID-19. The assay was immunoSEQ multiplex PCR, and TCRdb's table has in-frame clones only and misses some. The table lists 180,000 or so clones, approximately 80% of them singletons, with roughly 14% in the top ten. The sample taken for sequencing was peripheral blood. All receptors derive from a woman aged 70 to 79 with COVID-19, enrolled during active disease. CDR3s include the opening cysteine and the closing phenylalanine or tryptophan. D genes are given only for firm matches. Size is omitted from some rows. Given values are once, few, many or a class for expanded clones.

TRBD1	TRBV5-1	TRBJ1-2	NA	TGCGCCAGCAGCCCATACACAGGGGGGGATGGCTACACCTTC	CASSPYTGGDGYTF
NA	TRBV29-1	TRBJ2-3	NA	TGCAGCGTCAATACAGGGCCAGATACGCAGTATTTT	CSVNTGPDTQYF
NA	TRBV14	TRBJ1-2	few	TGTGCCAGCAGCCGTGCCGGGACTTTAGATGGCTACACCTTC	CASSRAGTLDGYTF
TRBD2	TRBV5-4	TRBJ2-1	NA	TGTGCCAGCAGCTTTGGCGGGAGCGGCTACAATGAGCAGTTCTTC	CASSFGGSGYNEQFF
TRBD1	TRBV30	TRBJ1-6	NA	TGTGCCTGGAGTGTAGACAGGGGGAATTCACCCCTCCACTTT	CAWSVDRGNSPLHF
TRBD2	TRBV7-2	TRBJ2-3	NA	TGTGCCAGCAGCCCGGGGGGGAGCACAGATACGCAGTATTTT	CASSPGGSTDTQYF
NA	TRBV7-9	TRBJ1-1	NA	TGTGCCAGCAGCTTAGATCAGGGCACTGAAGCTTTCTTT	CASSLDQGTEAFF
NA	TRBV5-8	TRBJ1-4	NA	TGTGCCAGCAGCCCCGCTGGTGAGCTACGCCAAGGAGCAACTAATGAAAAACTGTTTTTT	CASSPAGELRQGATNEKLFF
NA	TRBV27	TRBJ1-1	once	TGTGCCAGCAGAGCAACGGGGTTGGTCACTGAAGCTTTCTTT	CASRATGLVTEAFF
NA	TRBV29-1	TRBJ2-5	few	TGCAGCGGAACAGTGTCCGAGACCCAGTACTTC	CSGTVSETQYF
TRBD2	TRBV9	TRBJ2-3	NA	TGTGCCAGCAGCGTCGGAGCGGGGGCTAGCACAGATACGCAGTATTTT	CASSVGAGASTDTQYF
TRBD1	TRBV2	TRBJ2-3	NA	TGTGCCAGCAGTGAAGACAGGGGAGCAGCAGATACGCAGTATTTT	CASSEDRGAADTQYF
NA	TRBV6-5	TRBJ1-1	NA	TGTGCCATCCGGTATGCCGACACTGAAGCTTTCTTT	CAIRYADTEAFF
NA	TRBV28	TRBJ1-5	NA	TGTGCCAGCAGTTTCTGGTCGGGGTCGGGGGATCAGCCCCAGCATTTT	CASSFWSGSGDQPQHF
NA	TRBV12-5	TRBJ1-2	NA	TGTGCTAGTGGCCAAGGACACCACTCCTATGGCTACACCTTC	CASGQGHHSYGYTF
NA	TRBV3-1/TRBV3-2	TRBJ1-3	NA	TGTGCCAGCAGCCAAGGTCTATCCCCCGTCTCTGGAAACACCATATATTTT	CASSQGLSPVSGNTIYF
TRBD1	TRBV11-1	TRBJ2-2	NA	TGTGCCAGCAGCTTATGGACAGGCTCGAGCGGGGAGCTGTTTTTT	CASSLWTGSSGELFF
NA	TRBV19	TRBJ2-3	once	TGTGCCAGTAGTTTCAGTCCTCCTCTCACAGATACGCAGTATTTT	CASSFSPPLTDTQYF
NA	TRBV9	TRBJ2-3	once	TGTGCCAGCAGCTTCTCTTCGGGCAGGGGGGCCCCGGATACGCAGTATTTT	CASSFSSGRGAPDTQYF
TRBD1	TRBV5-4	TRBJ2-1	NA	TGTGCCAGCAGCGTTACAGGGGGCTTTGAGCAGTTCTTC	CASSVTGGFEQFF
NA	TRBV7-9	TRBJ2-7	NA	TGTGCCAGCAGCTTAGCCATGCGGTCCTACGAGCAGTACTTC	CASSLAMRSYEQYF
NA	TRBV19	TRBJ1-2	NA	TGTGCCAGTAAGGGGGACCCCTATGGCTACACCTTC	CASKGDPYGYTF
NA	TRBV27	TRBJ2-1	once	TGTGCCAGCAGTTTCGAAGCAAGGCAGTTCTTC	CASSFEARQFF
NA	TRBV5-1	TRBJ1-2	NA	TGCGCCAGCAGCTTCGGGTCCTATGGCTACACCTTC	CASSFGSYGYTF
TRBD1	TRBV15	TRBJ1-4	NA	TGTGCCACCAGGTCCGGACAGGGGGCAACTAATGAAAAACTGTTTTTT	CATRSGQGATNEKLFF
TRBD1	TRBV6-5	TRBJ1-4	few	TGTGCCAGCAGCGCTTTGCCAGGGGGGAAAAGGATGTTTTTT	CASSALPGGKRMFF
NA	TRBV6-5	TRBJ2-1	NA	TGTGCCAGCGGGCACCAGACAGTTGAATTCAATGAGCAGTTCTTC	CASGHQTVEFNEQFF
TRBD1	TRBV19	TRBJ1-1	once	TGTGCCAGTAGAGACAGGGAGCCGACTTTCTTT	CASRDREPTFF
NA	TRBV5-4	TRBJ1-3	few	TGTGCCAGCAGCCCCGACAGTTTGAGCTCTGGAAACACCATATATTTT	CASSPDSLSSGNTIYF
TRBD1	TRBV5-1	TRBJ1-2	few	TGCGCCAGCAGCTTGGGGGCTTACGAGACAGGGAAGCGCTACACCTTC	CASSLGAYETGKRYTF
TRBD1	TRBV7-6	TRBJ1-4	once	TGTGCCAGCAGCGTAACAGGGGGCGAATCTGAAAAACTGTTTTTT	CASSVTGGESEKLFF
NA	TRBV10-1	TRBJ1-2	once	TGCGCCAGCACGGGGAAGGAGATCCCTCAATCCACCTTC	CASTGKEIPQSTF
NA	TRBV19	TRBJ2-5	NA	TGTGCCAGTAGTACGGTGGAGACCCAGTACTTC	CASSTVETQYF
NA	TRBV7-9	TRBJ2-7	NA	TGTGCCAGCAGCTTAGAACTAAACTACGAGCAGTACTTC	CASSLELNYEQYF
TRBD1	TRBV19	TRBJ1-1	few	TGTGCCAGTAGCCTCGGGACAGGGGCCACTGAAGCTTTCTTT	CASSLGTGATEAFF
NA	TRBV27	TRBJ2-3	NA	TGTGCCAGCAGTTTCTACGGCACAGATACGCAGTATTTT	CASSFYGTDTQYF
NA	TRBV6-1	TRBJ1-5	NA	TGTGCCAGCAGTGGGCGCGGCTCTATATTAAATCAGCCCCAGCATTTT	CASSGRGSILNQPQHF
NA	TRBV6-5	TRBJ2-5	NA	TGTGCCAGCAGCTATCGAGTACAAGAGACCCAGTACTTC	CASSYRVQETQYF
NA	TRBV3-1/TRBV3-2	TRBJ2-4	once	TGTGCCAGCAGCCAAGGGGCAGGAGGCAAAAACATTCAGTACTTC	CASSQGAGGKNIQYF
NA	TRBV5-1	TRBJ2-7	NA	TGCGCCAGCAGCTTGTCAGGGGACGAGCAGTACTTC	CASSLSGDEQYF
NA	TRBV14	TRBJ2-2	NA	TGTGCCAGCAGCCCAGGGGCGATTAAGACCGGGGAGCTGTTTTTT	CASSPGAIKTGELFF